This entry is about one T cell receptor (beta chain). Its target is unknown. A much larger clonotype is one base distant, so this may be a read error. The sample belongs to a study of identical twins' blood T cells. Study outcomes and limitations: Twins reportedly had markedly more similar V usage than unrelated donors, even among out-of-frame TCRbeta clonotypes.

TCRdb reprocessed the 5' RACE reads via MiXCR and lists one record per CDR3 protein. The profile covers 300,000 to 400,000 distinct CDR3 sequences, with 28% appearing a single time and 5.5% to 6.5% taken by the ten largest. The three twin pairs were reared together, likely meeting the same infections. The sample taken for sequencing was PBMCs. This TCR was recovered from a woman aged 18-55 years in good health.

CDR3 protein: CAGSDDRDTEAFF. The CDR3 nucleotides read TGTGCCGGCAGTGATGATAGGGACACTGAAGCTTTCTTT. The gene calls are TRBV6-1 and TRBJ1-1; D gene uncertain. The CDR3 totals 13 residues. Germline V gives CDR1 MNHNS, CDR2 SASEGT.